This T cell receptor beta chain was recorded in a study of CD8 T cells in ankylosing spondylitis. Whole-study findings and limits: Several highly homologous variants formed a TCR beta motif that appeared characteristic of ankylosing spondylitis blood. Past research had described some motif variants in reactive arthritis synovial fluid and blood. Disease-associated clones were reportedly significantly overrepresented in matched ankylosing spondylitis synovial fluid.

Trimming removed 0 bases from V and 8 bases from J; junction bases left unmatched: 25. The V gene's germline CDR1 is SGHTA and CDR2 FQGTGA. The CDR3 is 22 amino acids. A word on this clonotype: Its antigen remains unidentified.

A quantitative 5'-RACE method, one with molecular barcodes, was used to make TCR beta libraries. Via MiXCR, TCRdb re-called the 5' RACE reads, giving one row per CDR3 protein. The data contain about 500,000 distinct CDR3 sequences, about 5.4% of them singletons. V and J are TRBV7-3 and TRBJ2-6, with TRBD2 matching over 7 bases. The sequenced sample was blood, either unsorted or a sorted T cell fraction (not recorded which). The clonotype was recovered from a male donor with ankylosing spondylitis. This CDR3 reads CASSLTFRTLVGGPKTTNVLTF. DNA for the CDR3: TGTGCCAGCAGCTTAACATTCCGGACTTTAGTGGGAGGGCCAAAAACGACCAACGTCCTGACTTTC.